This entry features one T cell receptor (beta chain) sequence. The V and J ends lost 2 bases and 7 bases respectively, with 5 bases between them. This CDR3 comprises 11 residues. Germline CDR1 is LGHNA and CDR2 is YNFKEQ. The sample comes from a study of long-term antiretroviral therapy in people with HIV. Without exception, participants with HIV were treated in the United States. The libraries were made with immunoSEQ v3.0 at survey level. The method was immunoSEQ multiplex PCR; TCRdb's version includes in-frame clones alone and lacks a portion of them. This table has 45,000 or so clones, about 95% appearing once.

This material consisted of unsorted PBMCs, taken 3.7 years after starting antiretroviral therapy. The sequence derives from a woman in her 50s with HIV. The J gene is TRBJ1-1, the V gene TRBV4-2; unclear D gene. CDR3 sequence: CASSQFGEAFF. CDR3 DNA sequence: TGTGCCAGCAGCCAATTCGGTGAAGCTTTCTTT.